This T cell receptor (beta chain) was observed in a study of follicular helper T cells after annual influenza vaccination. On the study more broadly: For some subjects, blood spans the 2013-2014, 2014-2015 and 2015-2016 annual vaccinations.

Indicated time point: 2014-2015 season, pre-vaccination. Only in-frame clones appear in the TCRdb table, and some are missing; sequencing was by immunoSEQ multiplex PCR. This table has about 13,000 clones, 78% appearing once. Trimming stripped 6 bases from V and 4 bases from J, with 12 bases between. Germline lookup yields CDR1 MNHEY and CDR2 SVGAGI. This CDR3 has 13 amino acids. V and J are TRBV6-5 and TRBJ1-2; maybe TRBD1 (6 bases). The receptor's source is an adult who received the influenza vaccine. The starting material was CXCR5- memory CD4+ T cells sorted from blood, obtained on the day of influenza vaccination. The CDR3 here is CASRNRVAYGYTF. In DNA, the CDR3 is TGTGCCAGCAGGAACAGGGTGGCCTATGGCTACACCTTC.